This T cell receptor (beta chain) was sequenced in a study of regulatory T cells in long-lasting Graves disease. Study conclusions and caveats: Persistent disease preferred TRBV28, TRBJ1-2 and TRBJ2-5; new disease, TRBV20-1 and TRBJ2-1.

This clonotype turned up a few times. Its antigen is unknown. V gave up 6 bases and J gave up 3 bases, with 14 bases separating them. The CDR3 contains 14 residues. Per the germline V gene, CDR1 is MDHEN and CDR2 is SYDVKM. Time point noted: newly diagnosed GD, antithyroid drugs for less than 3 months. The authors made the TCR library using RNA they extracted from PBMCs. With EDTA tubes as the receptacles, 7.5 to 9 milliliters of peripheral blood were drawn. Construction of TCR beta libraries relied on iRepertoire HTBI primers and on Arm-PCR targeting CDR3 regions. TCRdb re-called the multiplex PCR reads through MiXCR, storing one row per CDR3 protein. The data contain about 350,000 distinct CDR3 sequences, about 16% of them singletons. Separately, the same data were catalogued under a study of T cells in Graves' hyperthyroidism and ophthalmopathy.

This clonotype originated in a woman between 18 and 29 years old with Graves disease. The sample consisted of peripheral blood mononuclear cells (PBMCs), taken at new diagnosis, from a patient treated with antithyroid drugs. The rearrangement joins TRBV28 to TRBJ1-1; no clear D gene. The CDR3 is CASRPGARDTEAFF. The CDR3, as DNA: TGTGCCAGCAGACCGGGAGCCCGGGACACTGAAGCTTTCTTT.